Below, 19 T cell receptor beta chains from the same sample are listed, as sequenced in a study of metastatic and nonmetastatic thyroid tumors. TCRdb re-clonotyped the PCR reads via MiXCR. Of 10,000 to 13,000 clones listed, around two fifths are singletons. Patients underwent thyroid surgery, and none had received any treatment before it. The sample was tumor tissue. Receptors originate from a female donor with papillary thyroid cancer or a benign thyroid nodule (not recorded which). Some clones in this sample may be carry-over from other donors' samples.

V is TRBV20-1 and J is TRBJ2-7; D tentatively reads TRBD1 or TRBD2 (5 bases each). CDR1 is DFQATT and CDR2 is SNEGSKA in the germline V gene (reference sequence). The CDR3 loop spans 13 amino acids. V dropped 6 bases and J dropped 6 bases, with 18 bases sitting between them. The CDR3 spells CSAFRDVGREQYF. CDR3 sequence (DNA): TGCAGTGCCTTCCGGGACGTCGGGCGCGAGCAGTACTTC.

This clone is medium-sized by share. The V and J genes are TRBV9 and TRBJ2-1; 12 nucleotides agree with TRBD2. Looked up from germline, CDR1 is SGDLS and CDR2 is YYNGEE. J was trimmed by 7 bases and V by 4 bases; bases with no gene match: 9. The CDR3 is 16 amino acids. The CDR3 protein is CASSSRTSGARNEQFF. For the CDR3, the DNA is TGTGCCAGCAGCTCACGGACTAGCGGGGCGCGGAATGAGCAGTTCTTC.

The gene calls are TRBV6-5 and TRBJ1-3; D is unclear. The germline V gene has CDR1 MNHEY and CDR2 SVGAGI. This CDR3 spans 15 amino acids. Trimming pared 6 bases from V and 0 bases from J, leaving 12 bases between. In nucleotides, the CDR3 is TGTGCCAGCAGCTTAAACAGCTACTCTGGAAACACCATATATTTT. Its translation is CASSLNSYSGNTIYF.

This clone was found once. The rearrangement joins TRBV20-1 to TRBJ2-1, with 7 bases that match TRBD2. Germline V gene sequence: CDR1 DFQATT, CDR2 SNEGSKA (reference sequence). Unmatched junction bases numbered 13, after V lost 6 bases and J lost 5 bases. The CDR3 contains 15 residues. The CDR3: CSAYKNEGTNNEQFF. For the CDR3, the DNA is TGCAGTGCCTATAAAAACGAGGGGACTAACAATGAGCAGTTCTTC.

This clone was seen only once. The V and J genes are TRBV30 and TRBJ2-7; D assignment may be TRBD1 or TRBD2 (5 bases each). Germline V gene lookup returns CDR1 GTSNPN and CDR2 SVGIG (reference sequence). The CDR3 totals 11 residues. Deletions cut 4 bases from V and 10 bases from J, with 14 bases between. The CDR3 coding sequence is TGTGCCTGGACCCTTGGGGGACCACAGTACTTC. Its protein product is CAWTLGGPQYF.

This chain connects TRBV20-1 to TRBJ1-2, with D tentatively TRBD1 (5 bases). V shed 7 bases and J shed 4 bases, with 13 bases lying between them. From germline, CDR1 is DFQATT and CDR2 SNEGSKA (reference sequence). The CDR3 spans 12 residues. Here the CDR3 reads CSVLTAIYGYTF. The DNA of the CDR3 is TGCAGTGTTCTGACAGCTATCTATGGCTACACCTTC.

By its share, this clone is medium-sized. The chain recombines TRBV5-5 with TRBJ1-2; D may be TRBD1 (5 bases). V dropped 0 bases and J dropped 0 bases, with 12 bases sitting between them. The CDR3 consists of 16 residues. The germline V gene encodes CDR1 SGHKS and CDR2 YYEKEE (reference sequence). The CDR3 region has the DNA TGTGCCAGCAGCTTGGAGTGGGACGGGTCTAACTATGGCTACACCTTC. Translating gives CASSLEWDGSNYGYTF.

This clone was seen only a few times. The gene calls are TRBV19 and TRBJ2-7, with D uncertain. The CDR3 totals 14 residues. Deletions cut 5 bases from V and 0 bases from J, with 11 bases between. Germline CDR1 reads LNHDA; CDR2 reads SQIVND (reference sequence). The CDR3 spells CASSSELGSYEQYF. The DNA of the CDR3 is TGTGCCAGTAGTTCAGAGTTGGGCTCCTACGAGCAGTACTTC.

V usage is TRBV7-9 and J usage is TRBJ1-4; D unclear. CDR3 length: 14 residues. The V end lost 1 base, the J end lost 8 bases, and 11 bases lay between the germline ends. The germline CDR1 and CDR2 sequences are SEHNR and FQNEAQ (reference sequence). The CDR3 DNA reads TGTGCCAGCAGCTTAGGGGCCGTTGGGGAAAAACTGTTTTTT. It codes for CASSLGAVGEKLFF.

This chain links TRBV13 with TRBJ1-4; D might be TRBD1 (5 bases). The CDR3 totals 14 residues. Germline V gene sequence: CDR1 PRHDT, CDR2 FYEKMQ (reference sequence). With 3 bases removed from V and 7 bases from J, the gap between germline ends came to 12 bases. The CDR3 reads CASSLGRSFEKLFF. CDR3 coding DNA: TGTGCCAGCAGCTTGGGACGGTCCTTTGAAAAACTGTTTTTT.

This clone was counted only a few times. This chain joins TRBV6-2 or TRBV6-3 and TRBJ2-1; a weak D match, TRBD1 (6 bases). Germline V gene sequence: CDR1 MNHEY, CDR2 SVGEGT. Deletions cut 2 bases from V and 4 bases from J, with 18 bases between. The CDR3 contains 17 residues. The CDR3 sequence is CASSYLPPGAIYNEQFF. As DNA, the CDR3 is TGTGCCAGCAGTTACCTCCCCCCAGGGGCGATATACAATGAGCAGTTCTTC.

The chain is built from TRBV28 and TRBJ2-4, with TRBD2 as a possible D gene (6 bases). V was trimmed by 2 bases and J by 7 bases, leaving 12 bases between them. The CDR3 has 14 residues. Germline values: CDR1 MDHEN, CDR2 SYDVKM. CDR3 DNA: TGTGCCAGCAGTTTAACCCCGGGAGAGAACATTCAGTACTTC. Amino acid sequence: CASSLTPGENIQYF. Drawing the rest from reference TRBV28 and TRBJ2-4, the complete variable domain is DVKVTQSSRYLVKRTGEKVFLECVQDMDHENMFWYRQDPGLGLRLIYFSYDVKMKEKGDIPEGYSVSREKKERFSLILESASTNQTSMYLCASSLTPGENIQYFGAGTRLSVL.

Of note for this clone: One junction end disagrees with the germline gene, perhaps due to a read error. V gene TRBV2 combines with J gene TRBJ1-2, with 8 bases that match TRBD1. The germline CDR1 and CDR2 sequences are SNHLY and FYNNEI. The CDR3 loop spans 12 amino acids. The chain's CDR3 is CASREDRGGYTF. The CDR3 coding sequence is TGTGCCAGCAGGGAAGACAGGGGAGGCTACACCTTC.

This chain joins TRBV7-2 and TRBJ2-2; the D is unclear. Germline CDR1 SGHTA, CDR2 FQGNSA. This CDR3 comprises 12 residues. The V end lost 1 base, the J end lost 6 bases, and 3 bases lay between the germline ends. This CDR3 is CASSLGSGELFF. As DNA, the CDR3 is TGTGCCAGCAGCTTAGGGTCCGGGGAGCTGTTTTTT.

This chain connects TRBV6-5 to TRBJ2-1, with D maybe TRBD2 (6 bases). V shed 3 bases and J shed 4 bases, with 13 bases lying between them. CDR1 and CDR2 from the germline V gene are MNHEY and SVGAGI. CDR3 length: 15 amino acids. The CDR3 sequence is CASSYDGSRYNEQFF. The CDR3 DNA sequence: TGTGCCAGCAGTTATGACGGGAGCAGGTACAATGAGCAGTTCTTC.

This chain links TRBV20-1 with TRBJ2-1; 10 positions agree with TRBD2. Germline CDR1 reads DFQATT; CDR2 reads SNEGSKA (reference sequence). The ends lost 0 bases at V and 6 bases at J; junction bases unmatched: 2. The length of the CDR3 is 14 residues. This chain's CDR3 is CSARELAGVNEQFF. The CDR3 region has the DNA TGCAGTGCTAGAGAGCTAGCGGGAGTCAATGAGCAGTTCTTC.

This clone was seen a few times. The chain couples TRBV6-1 to TRBJ2-7; no clear D. The CDR3 has 16 residues. Germline CDR1 and CDR2: MNHNS and SASEGT. With 6 bases removed from V and 2 bases from J, the gap between germline ends came to 20 bases. The CDR3 bases are TGTGCCAGCAGACCTCAGACCGTACTTCAAACCTACGAGCAGTACTTC. The encoded protein is CASRPQTVLQTYEQYF.

The chain employs TRBV12-3 or TRBV12-4 and TRBJ2-3; 14 bases map to TRBD2. This CDR3 is built from 17 residues. The J segment lost 5 bases and the V segment lost 5 bases, leaving 9 bases of the junction unmatched. DNA for the CDR3: TGTGCCAGCAGTAAAGCGACTAGCGGGAGGGTTGGAGATACGCAGTATTTT. Its protein product is CASSKATSGRVGDTQYF.

J is TRBJ1-2 and V is TRBV27; 9 bases are shared with TRBD1. The CDR3 consists of 16 residues. J lost 8 bases, V lost 6 bases, and 16 bases had no gene match. Germline loops: CDR1 MNHEY, CDR2 SMNVEV (reference sequence). CDR3 sequence: CASSARPGQGVEGYTF. DNA for the CDR3: TGTGCCAGCAGCGCCCGACCGGGACAGGGAGTAGAGGGCTACACCTTC.